This T cell receptor beta chain comes out of a study of T cells after somatic rescue of genetic block. The method was immunoSEQ multiplex PCR; TCRdb's version includes in-frame clones alone and lacks a portion of them. In the table there are roughly 110,000 clones, about 90% of which are singletons. Material: peripheral blood mononuclear cells (PBMCs). This clonotype was obtained from a woman aged 18-30 years.

CDR3 residues: CASSVEAHYNEQFF. The CDR3 region has the DNA TGTGCCAGCAGCGTAGAGGCCCACTACAATGAGCAGTTCTTC. This chain links TRBV9 with TRBJ2-1; D remains unclear. The germline V and J ends were trimmed by 0 bases and 3 bases, with 7 bases remaining between them. CDR1 is SGDLS and CDR2 is YYNGEE in the germline V gene. This CDR3 has 14 residues.